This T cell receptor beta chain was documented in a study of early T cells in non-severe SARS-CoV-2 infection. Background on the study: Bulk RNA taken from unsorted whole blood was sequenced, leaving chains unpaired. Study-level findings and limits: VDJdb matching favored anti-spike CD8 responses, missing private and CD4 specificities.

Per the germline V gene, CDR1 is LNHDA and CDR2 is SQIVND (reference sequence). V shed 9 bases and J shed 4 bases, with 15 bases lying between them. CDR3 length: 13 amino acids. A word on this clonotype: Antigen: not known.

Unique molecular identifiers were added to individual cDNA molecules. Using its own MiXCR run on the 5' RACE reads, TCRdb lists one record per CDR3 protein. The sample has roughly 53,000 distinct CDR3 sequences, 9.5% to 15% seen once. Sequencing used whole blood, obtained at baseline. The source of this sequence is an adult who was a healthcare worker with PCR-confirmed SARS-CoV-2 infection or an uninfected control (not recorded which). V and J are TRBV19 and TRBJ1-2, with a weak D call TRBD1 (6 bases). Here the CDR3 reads CASRGQHVYGYTF. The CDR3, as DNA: TGTGCCAGCAGAGGACAGCACGTCTATGGCTACACCTTC.